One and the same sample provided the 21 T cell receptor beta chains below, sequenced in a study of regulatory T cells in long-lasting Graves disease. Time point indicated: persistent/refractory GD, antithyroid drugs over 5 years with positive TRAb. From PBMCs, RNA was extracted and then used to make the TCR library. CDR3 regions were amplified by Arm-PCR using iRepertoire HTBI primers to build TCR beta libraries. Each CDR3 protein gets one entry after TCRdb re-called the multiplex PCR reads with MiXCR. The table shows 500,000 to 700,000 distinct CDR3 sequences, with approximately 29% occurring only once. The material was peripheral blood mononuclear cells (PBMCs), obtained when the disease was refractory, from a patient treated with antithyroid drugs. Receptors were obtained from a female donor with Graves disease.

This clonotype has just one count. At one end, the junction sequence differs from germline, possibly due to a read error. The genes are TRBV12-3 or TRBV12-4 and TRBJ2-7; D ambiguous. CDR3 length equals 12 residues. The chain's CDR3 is CASSFAGYEQHF. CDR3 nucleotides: TGTGCCAGCAGTTTTGCAGGATACGAGCAGCACTTC.

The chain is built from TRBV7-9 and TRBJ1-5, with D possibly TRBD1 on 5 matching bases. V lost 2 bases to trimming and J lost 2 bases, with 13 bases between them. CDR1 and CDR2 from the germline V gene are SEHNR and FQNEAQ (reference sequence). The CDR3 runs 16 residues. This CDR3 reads CASSLQGETGNQPQHF. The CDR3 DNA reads TGTGCCAGCAGCTTACAGGGAGAGACTGGCAATCAGCCCCAGCATTTT.

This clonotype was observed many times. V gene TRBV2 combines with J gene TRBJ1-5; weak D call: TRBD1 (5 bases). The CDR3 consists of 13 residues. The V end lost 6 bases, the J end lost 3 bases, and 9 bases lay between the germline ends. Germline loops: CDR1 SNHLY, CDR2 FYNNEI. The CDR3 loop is CASRGLNNQPQHF. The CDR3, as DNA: TGTGCCAGCAGGGGACTGAACAATCAGCCCCAGCATTTT. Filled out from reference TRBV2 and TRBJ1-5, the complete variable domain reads EPEVTQTPSHQVTQMGQEVILRCVPISNHLYFYWYRQILGQKVEFLVSFYNNEISEKSEIFDDQFSVERPDGSNFTLKIRSTKLEDSAMYFCASRGLNNQPQHFGDGTRLSIL.

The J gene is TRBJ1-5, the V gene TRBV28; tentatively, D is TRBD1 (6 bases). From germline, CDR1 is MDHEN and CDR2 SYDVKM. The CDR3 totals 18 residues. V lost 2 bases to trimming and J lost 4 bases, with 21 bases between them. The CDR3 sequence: CASSLRGLRREGNQPQHF. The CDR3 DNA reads TGTGCCAGCAGTTTAAGGGGGTTGAGGAGGGAGGGTAATCAGCCCCAGCATTTT. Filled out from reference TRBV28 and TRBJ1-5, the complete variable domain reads DVKVTQSSRYLVKRTGEKVFLECVQDMDHENMFWYRQDPGLGLRLIYFSYDVKMKEKGDIPEGYSVSREKKERFSLILESASTNQTSMYLCASSLRGLRREGNQPQHFGDGTRLSIL.

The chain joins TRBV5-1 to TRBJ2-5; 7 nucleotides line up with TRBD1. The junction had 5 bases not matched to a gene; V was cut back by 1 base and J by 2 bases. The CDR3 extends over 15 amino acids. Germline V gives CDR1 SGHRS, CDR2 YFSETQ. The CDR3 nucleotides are TGCGCCAGCAGCTTGCTCGGGACAGCTCAAGAGACCCAGTACTTC. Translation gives CASSLLGTAQETQYF.

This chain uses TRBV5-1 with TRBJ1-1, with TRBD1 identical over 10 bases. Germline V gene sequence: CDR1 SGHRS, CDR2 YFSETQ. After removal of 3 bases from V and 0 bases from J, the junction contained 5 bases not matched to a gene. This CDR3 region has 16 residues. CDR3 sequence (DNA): TGCGCCAGCAGCTCCGGACAGGGGGTGATGAACACTGAAGCTTTCTTT. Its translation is CASSSGQGVMNTEAFF.

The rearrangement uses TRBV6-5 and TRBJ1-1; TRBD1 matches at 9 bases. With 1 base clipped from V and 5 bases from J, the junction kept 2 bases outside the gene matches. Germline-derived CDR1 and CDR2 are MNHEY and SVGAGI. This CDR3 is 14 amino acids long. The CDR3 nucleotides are TGTGCCAGCAGTTACTGGACAGGGGTGACTGAAGCTTTCTTT. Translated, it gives CASSYWTGVTEAFF.

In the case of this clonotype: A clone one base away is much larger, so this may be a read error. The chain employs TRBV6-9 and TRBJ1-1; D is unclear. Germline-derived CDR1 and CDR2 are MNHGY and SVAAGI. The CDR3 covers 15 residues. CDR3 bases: TGTGCCGGCAGTTATCTGAGGGATTTGAACACTGAAGCTTTCTTT. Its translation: CAGSYLRDLNTEAFF.

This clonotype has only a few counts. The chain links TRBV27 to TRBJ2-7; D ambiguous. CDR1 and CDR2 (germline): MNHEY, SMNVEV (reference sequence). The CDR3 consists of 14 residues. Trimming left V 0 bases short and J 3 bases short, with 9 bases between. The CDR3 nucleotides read TGTGCCAGCAGTTTATCGAAAGCCGTCTACGAGCAGTACTTC. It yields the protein CASSLSKAVYEQYF.

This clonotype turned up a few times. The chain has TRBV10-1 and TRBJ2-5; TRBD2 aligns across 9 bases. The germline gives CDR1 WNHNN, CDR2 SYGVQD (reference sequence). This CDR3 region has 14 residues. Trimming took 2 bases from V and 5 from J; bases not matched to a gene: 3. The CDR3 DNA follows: TGCGCCAGCAGTGAGAGCGGGAGGTGGGAGACCCAGTACTTC. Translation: CASSESGRWETQYF.

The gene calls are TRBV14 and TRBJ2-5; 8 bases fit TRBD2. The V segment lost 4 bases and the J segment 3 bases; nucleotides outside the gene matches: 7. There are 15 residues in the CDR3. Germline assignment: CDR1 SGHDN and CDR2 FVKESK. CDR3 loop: CASSPSLAGKETQYF. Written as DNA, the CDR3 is TGTGCCAGCAGCCCCTCCTTAGCGGGAAAAGAGACCCAGTACTTC.

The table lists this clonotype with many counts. CDR3 coding DNA: TGTGCCAGCAGTCCCCCTGACAGGTTTGAAGCTTTCTTT. Its protein is CASSPPDRFEAFF. V usage is TRBV28 and J usage is TRBJ1-1; tentative D call: TRBD1 (6 bases). This CDR3 comprises 13 residues. CDR1 MDHEN and CDR2 SYDVKM come from the germline V gene. V was clipped by 5 bases and J by 7 bases, with 14 bases between them.

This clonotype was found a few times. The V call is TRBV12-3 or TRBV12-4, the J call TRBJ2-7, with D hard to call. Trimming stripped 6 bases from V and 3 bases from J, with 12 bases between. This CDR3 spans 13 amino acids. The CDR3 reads CASRSDGGYEQYF. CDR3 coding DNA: TGTGCCAGCAGATCGGACGGCGGCTACGAGCAGTACTTC.

The CDR3 DNA follows: TGTGCCAGCAGGACCCCCTCGGAAGGGGGAGGAAAGACCCAGTACTTC. It specifies CASRTPSEGGGKTQYF. The chain carries TRBV12-3 or TRBV12-4 and TRBJ2-5; D may correspond to TRBD1 or TRBD2 (6 bases each). The V gene lost 6 bases and the J gene lost 6 bases, with 23 bases spanning the gap. This CDR3 has 16 amino acids.

CDR3 protein: CASSLETGDYGYTF. CDR3 coding DNA: TGCGCCAGCAGCTTGGAAACAGGGGACTATGGCTACACCTTC. The chain links TRBV5-1 to TRBJ1-2; 7 nucleotides align to TRBD1. Per the germline V gene, CDR1 is SGHRS and CDR2 is YFSETQ. The CDR3 contains 14 residues. The ends lost 0 bases at V and 3 bases at J; junction bases unmatched: 2. The whole variable domain, remainder taken from reference TRBV5-1 and TRBJ1-2, is KAGVTQTPRYLIKTRGQQVTLSCSPISGHRSVSWYQQTPGQGLQFLFEYFSETQRNKGNFPGRFSGRQFSNSRSEMNVSTLELGDSALYLCASSLETGDYGYTFGSGTRLTVV.

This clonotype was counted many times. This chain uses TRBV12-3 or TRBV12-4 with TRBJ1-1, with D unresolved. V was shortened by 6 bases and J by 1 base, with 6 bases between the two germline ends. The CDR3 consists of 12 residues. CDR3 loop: CASRPGNTEAFF. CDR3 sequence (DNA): TGTGCCAGCAGGCCGGGGAACACTGAAGCTTTCTTT.

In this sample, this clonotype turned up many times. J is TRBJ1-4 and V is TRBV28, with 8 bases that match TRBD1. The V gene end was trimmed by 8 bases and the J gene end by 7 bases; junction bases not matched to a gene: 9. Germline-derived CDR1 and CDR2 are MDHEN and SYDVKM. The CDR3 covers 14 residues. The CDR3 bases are TGTGCCAGCGACCGTGCAGGGGGCCCTGAAAAACTGTTTTTT. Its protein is CASDRAGGPEKLFF.

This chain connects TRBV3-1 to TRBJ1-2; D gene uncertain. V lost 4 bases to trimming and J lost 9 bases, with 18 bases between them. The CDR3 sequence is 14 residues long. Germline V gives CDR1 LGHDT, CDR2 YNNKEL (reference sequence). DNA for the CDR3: TGTGCCAGCAGCCCGAACGCCGTAGGACCCCGCTACACCTTC. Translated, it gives CASSPNAVGPRYTF.

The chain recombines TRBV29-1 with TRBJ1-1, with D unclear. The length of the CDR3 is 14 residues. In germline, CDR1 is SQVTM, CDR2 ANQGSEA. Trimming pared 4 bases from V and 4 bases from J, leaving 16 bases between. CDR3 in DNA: TGCAGCGTTGGCCTGTTCGGGTCCTCCACTGAAGCTTTCTTT. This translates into CSVGLFGSSTEAFF. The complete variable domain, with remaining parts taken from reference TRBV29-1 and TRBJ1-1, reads SAVISQKPSRDICQRGTSLTIQCQVDSQVTMMFWYRQQPGQSLTLIATANQGSEATYESGFVIDKFPISRPNLTFSTLTVSNMSPEDSSIYLCSVGLFGSSTEAFFGQGTRLTVV.

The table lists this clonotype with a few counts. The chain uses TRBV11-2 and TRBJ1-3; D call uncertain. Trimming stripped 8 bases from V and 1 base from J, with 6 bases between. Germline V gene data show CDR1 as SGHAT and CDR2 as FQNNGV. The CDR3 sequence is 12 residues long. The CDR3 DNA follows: TGTGCCAGCGCGGGATCTGGAAACACCATATATTTT. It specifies CASAGSGNTIYF.

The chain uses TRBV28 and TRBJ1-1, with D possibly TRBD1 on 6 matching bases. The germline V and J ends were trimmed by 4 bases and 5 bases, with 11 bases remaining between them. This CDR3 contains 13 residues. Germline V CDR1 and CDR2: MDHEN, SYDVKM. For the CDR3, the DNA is TGTGCCAGCAGTTCTCCCCAGGGGACTGAAGCTTTCTTT. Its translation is CASSSPQGTEAFF.